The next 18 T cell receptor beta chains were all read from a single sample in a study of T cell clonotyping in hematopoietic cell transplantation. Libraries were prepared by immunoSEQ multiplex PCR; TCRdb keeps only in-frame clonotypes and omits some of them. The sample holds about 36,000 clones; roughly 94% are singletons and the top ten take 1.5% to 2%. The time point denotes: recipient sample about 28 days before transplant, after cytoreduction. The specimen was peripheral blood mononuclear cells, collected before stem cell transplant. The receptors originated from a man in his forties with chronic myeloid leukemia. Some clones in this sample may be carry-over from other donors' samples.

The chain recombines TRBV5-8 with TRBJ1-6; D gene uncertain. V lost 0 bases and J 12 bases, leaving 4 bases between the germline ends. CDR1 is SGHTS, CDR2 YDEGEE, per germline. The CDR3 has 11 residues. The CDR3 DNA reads TGTGCCAGCAGCTTGGTGGGACCCCTCCACTTT. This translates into CASSLVGPLHF.

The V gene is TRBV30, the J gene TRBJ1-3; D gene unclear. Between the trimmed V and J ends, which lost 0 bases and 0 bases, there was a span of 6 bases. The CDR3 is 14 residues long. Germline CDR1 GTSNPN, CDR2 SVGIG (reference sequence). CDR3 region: CAWSVGPSGNTIYF. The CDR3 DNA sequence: TGTGCCTGGAGTGTAGGCCCCTCTGGAAACACCATATATTTT.

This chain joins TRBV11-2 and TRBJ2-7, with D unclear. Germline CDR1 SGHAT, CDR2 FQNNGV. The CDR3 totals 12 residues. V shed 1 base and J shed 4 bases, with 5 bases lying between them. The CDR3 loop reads CASSLGIYEQYF. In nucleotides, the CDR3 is TGTGCCAGCAGCTTAGGAATATACGAGCAGTACTTC.

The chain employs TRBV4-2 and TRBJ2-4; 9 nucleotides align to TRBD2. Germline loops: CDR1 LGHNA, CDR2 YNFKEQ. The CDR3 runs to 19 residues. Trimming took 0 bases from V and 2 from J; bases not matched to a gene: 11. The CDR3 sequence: CASSQDRGGGAVPKNIQYF. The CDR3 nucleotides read TGTGCCAGCAGCCAAGATAGGGGCGGGGGGGCCGTACCCAAAAACATTCAGTACTTC.

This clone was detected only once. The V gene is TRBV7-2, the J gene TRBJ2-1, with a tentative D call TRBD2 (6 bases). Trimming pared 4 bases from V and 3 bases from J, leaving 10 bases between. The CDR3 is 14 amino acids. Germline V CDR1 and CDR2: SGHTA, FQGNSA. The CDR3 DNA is TGTGCCAGCAGCTGGGGACTTGACTACAATGAGCAGTTCTTC. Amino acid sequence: CASSWGLDYNEQFF.

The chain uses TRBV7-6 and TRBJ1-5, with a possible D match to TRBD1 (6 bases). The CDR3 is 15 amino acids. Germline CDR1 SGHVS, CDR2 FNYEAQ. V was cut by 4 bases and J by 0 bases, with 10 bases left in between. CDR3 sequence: CASSWGPDSNQPQHF. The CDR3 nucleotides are TGTGCCAGCAGCTGGGGGCCCGATAGCAATCAGCCCCAGCATTTT.

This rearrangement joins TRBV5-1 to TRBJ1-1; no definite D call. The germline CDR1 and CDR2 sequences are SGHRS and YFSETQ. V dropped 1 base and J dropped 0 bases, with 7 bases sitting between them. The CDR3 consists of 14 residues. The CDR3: CASSLWEVNTEAFF. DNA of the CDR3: TGCGCCAGCAGCTTGTGGGAGGTGAACACTGAAGCTTTCTTT.

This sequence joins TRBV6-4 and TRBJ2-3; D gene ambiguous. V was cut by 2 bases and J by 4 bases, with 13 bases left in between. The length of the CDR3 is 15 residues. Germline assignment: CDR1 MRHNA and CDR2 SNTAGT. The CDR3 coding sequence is TGTGCCAGCAGTGACGACCGCACTGGTCCAGATACGCAGTATTTT. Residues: CASSDDRTGPDTQYF.

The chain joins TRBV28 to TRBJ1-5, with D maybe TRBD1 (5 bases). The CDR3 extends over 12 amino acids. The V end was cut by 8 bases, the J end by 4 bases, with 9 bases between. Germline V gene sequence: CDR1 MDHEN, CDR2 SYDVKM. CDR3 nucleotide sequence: TGTGCCAGCTGGGGCAGAAATCAGCCCCAGCATTTT. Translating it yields CASWGRNQPQHF.

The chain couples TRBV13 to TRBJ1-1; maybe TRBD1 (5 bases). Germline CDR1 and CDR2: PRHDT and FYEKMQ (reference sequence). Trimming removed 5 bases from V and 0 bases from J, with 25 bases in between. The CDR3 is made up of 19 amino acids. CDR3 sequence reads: CASSDRDGANLLMNTEAFF. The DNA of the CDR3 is TGTGCCAGCAGCGACCGGGACGGAGCTAACCTGTTGATGAACACTGAAGCTTTCTTT.

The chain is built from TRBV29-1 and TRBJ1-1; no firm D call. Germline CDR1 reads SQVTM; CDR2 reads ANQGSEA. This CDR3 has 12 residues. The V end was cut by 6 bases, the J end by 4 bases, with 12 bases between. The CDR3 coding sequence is TGCAGCGTCCTCGGGTTTAGCACTGAAGCTTTCTTT. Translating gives CSVLGFSTEAFF.

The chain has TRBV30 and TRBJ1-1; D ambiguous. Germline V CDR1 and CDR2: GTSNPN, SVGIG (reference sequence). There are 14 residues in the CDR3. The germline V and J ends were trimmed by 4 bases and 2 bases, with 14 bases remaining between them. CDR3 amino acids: CAWIPPLFNTEAFF. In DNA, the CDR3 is TGTGCCTGGATTCCCCCCTTATTCAACACTGAAGCTTTCTTT.

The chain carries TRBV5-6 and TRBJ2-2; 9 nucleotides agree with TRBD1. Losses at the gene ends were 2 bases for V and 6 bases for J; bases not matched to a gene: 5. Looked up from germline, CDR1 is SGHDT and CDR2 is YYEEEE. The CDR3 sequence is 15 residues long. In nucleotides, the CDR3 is TGTGCCAGCAGCTTTCGGGACAGGGAAGCCGGGGAGCTGTTTTTT. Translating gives CASSFRDREAGELFF.

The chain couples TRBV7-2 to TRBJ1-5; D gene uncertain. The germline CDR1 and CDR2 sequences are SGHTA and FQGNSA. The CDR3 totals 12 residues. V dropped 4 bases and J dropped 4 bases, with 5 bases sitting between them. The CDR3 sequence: CASSWRNQPQHF. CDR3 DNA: TGTGCCAGCAGCTGGAGGAATCAGCCCCAGCATTTT.

In nucleotides, the CDR3 is TGTGCCAGCAACTTCGCACGGGACAGTACCTACGAGCAGTACTTC. This translates into CASNFARDSTYEQYF. The rearrangement uses TRBV6-1 and TRBJ2-7; 7 bases agree with TRBD1. The length of the CDR3 is 15 residues. Germline assignment: CDR1 MNHNS and CDR2 SASEGT. The J segment lost 2 bases and the V segment lost 7 bases, leaving 11 bases of the junction unmatched.

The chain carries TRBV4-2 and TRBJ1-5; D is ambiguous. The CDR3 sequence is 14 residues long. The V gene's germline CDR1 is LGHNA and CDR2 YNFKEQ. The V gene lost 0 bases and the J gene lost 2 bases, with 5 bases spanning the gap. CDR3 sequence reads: CASSQDSGNQPQHF. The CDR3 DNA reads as TGTGCCAGCAGCCAAGATTCGGGCAATCAGCCCCAGCATTTT.

CDR3 DNA: TGTGCCAGCAGCTCCGGACTAAGGCGCGGCAATGAGCAGTTCTTC. Translation gives CASSSGLRRGNEQFF. The V gene is TRBV7-9, the J gene TRBJ2-1, with a tentative D call TRBD2 (6 bases). The CDR3 spans 15 residues. Germline V gene data show CDR1 as SEHNR and CDR2 as FQNEAQ (reference sequence). Trimming cost V 4 bases and J 6 bases, with 16 bases left between them.

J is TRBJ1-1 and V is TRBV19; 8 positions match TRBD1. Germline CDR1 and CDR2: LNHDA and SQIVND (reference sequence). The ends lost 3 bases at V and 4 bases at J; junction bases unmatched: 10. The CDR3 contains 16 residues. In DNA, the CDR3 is TGTGCCAGTAGTATCCTCTGGACAGGGAGCGGCACTGAAGCTTTCTTT. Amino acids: CASSILWTGSGTEAFF. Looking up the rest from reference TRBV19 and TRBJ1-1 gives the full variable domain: DGGITQSPKYLFRKEGQNVTLSCEQNLNHDAMYWYRQDPGQGLRLIYYSQIVNDFQKGDIAEGYSVSREKKESFPLTVTSAQKNPTAFYLCASSILWTGSGTEAFFGQGTRLTVV.